This TCR beta chain was found in a study of cytomegalovirus exposure and HLA in healthy donors. Whole-study results and caveats: Links to common viral pathogens appeared, in a later analysis, for several of the most significant clusters.

The PCR had 60 Vbeta and 13 Jbeta primers. Assay: immunoSEQ multiplex PCR; the TCRdb copy retains only in-frame clones and omits some. The sample lists approximately 160,000 clones; 60% to 80% were seen once. This CDR3 is 14 amino acids long. The V and J ends lost 7 bases and 4 bases, in that order; junction bases with no gene match: 13. CDR1 GTSNPN and CDR2 SVGIG come from the germline V gene (reference sequence). With respect to this clone: Its antigen is still unknown.

The genes are TRBV30 and TRBJ2-7, with TRBD1 matching 7 bases. The source of this sequence is a male donor in good health and CMV-seronegative. Sequencing was done on a sample of PBMCs. The CDR3 DNA is TGTGCCTCTGCGACACAGGGGTTTGTTTACGAGCAGTACTTC. Its translation: CASATQGFVYEQYF.